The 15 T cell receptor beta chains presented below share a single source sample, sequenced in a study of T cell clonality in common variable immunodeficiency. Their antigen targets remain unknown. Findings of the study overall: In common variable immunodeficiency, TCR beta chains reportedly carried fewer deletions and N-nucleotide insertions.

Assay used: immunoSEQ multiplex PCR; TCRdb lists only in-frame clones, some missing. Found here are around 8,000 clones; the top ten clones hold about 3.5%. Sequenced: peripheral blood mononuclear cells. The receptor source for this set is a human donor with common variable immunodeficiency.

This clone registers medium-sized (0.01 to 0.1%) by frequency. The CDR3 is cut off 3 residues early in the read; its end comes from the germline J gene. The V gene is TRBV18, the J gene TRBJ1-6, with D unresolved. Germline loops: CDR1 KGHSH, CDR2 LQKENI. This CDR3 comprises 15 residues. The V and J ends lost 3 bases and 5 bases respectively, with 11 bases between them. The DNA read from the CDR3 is TGTGCCAGCTCACCCGGAACAGCCGATAATTCACCC. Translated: CASSPGTADNSP. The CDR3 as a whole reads CASSPGTADNSPLHF.

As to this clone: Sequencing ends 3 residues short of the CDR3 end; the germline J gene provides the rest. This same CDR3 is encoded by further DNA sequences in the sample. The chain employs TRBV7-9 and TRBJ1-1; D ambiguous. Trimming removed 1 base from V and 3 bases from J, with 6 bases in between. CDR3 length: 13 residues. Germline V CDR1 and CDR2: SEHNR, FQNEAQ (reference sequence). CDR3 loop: CASSLERDTEAFF. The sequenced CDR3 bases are TGTGCCAGCAGCTTAGAAAGGGACACTGAA.

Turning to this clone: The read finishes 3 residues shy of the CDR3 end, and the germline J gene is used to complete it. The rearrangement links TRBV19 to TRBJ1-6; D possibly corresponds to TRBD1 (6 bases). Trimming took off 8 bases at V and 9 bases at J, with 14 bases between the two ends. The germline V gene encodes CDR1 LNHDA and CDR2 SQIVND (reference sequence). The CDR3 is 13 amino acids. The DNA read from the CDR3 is TGTGCCAGTGGATACAGGGAAGGTTCACCC. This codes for CASGYREGSP. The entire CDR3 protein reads CASGYREGSPLHF.

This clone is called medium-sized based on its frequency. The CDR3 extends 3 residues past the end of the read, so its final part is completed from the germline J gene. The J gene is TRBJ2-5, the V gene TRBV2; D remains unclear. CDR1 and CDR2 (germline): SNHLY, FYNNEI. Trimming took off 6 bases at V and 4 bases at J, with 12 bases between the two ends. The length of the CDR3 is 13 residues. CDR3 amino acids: CASRLPSVETQYF. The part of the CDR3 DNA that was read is TGTGCCAGCAGACTACCTTCGGTAGAGACC.

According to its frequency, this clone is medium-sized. CDR3 DNA (partial): TGCGCCAGCAGCCAATCGGACAGGGGATATGGC. It yields the protein CASSQSDRGYG. The complete CDR3 protein is CASSQSDRGYGYTF. J is TRBJ1-2 and V is TRBV4-1, with 9 nucleotides matching TRBD1. The read halts 3 residues ahead of the CDR3 end, with the missing end drawn from the germline J gene. CDR1 and CDR2 from the germline V gene are MGHRA and YSYEKL. J gave up 5 bases and V 2 bases, and 3 bases lay outside the gene matches. This CDR3 spans 14 amino acids.

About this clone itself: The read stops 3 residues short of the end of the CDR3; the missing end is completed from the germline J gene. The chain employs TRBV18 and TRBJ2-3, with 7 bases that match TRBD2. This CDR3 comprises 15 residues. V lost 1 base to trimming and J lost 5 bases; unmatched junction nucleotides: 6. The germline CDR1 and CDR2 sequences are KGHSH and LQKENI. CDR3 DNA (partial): TGTGCCAGCTCACCACTAGCGGGCGCGGTAGATACG. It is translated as CASSPLAGAVDT. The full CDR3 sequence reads CASSPLAGAVDTQYF.

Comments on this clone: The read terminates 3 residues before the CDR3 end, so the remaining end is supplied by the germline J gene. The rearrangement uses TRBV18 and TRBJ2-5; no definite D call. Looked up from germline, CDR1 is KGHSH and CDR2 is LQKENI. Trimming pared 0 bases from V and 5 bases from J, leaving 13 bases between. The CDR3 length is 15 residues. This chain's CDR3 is CASSPPSGRQETQYF. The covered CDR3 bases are TGTGCCAGCTCACCACCGTCTGGCAGGCAGGAGACC.

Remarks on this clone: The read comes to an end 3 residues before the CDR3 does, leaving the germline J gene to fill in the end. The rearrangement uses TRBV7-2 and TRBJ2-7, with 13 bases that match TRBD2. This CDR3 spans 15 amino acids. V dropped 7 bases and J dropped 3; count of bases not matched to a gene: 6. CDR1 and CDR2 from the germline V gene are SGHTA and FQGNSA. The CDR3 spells CASNRLAGGLYEQYF. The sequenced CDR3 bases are TGTGCCAGCAACAGACTAGCGGGAGGCCTCTACGAG.

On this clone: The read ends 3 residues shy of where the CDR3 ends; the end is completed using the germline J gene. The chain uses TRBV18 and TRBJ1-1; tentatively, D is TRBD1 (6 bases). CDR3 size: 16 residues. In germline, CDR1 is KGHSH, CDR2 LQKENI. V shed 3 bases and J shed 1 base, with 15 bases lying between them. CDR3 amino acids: CASSPGQFQANTEAFF. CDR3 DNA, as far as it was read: TGTGCCAGCTCACCTGGACAGTTCCAGGCGAACACTGAA.

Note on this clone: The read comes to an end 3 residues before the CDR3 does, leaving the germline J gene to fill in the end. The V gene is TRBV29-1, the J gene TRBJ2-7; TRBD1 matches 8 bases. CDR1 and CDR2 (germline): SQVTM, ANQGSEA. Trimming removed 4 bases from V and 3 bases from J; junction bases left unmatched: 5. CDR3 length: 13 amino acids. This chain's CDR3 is CSVGAGQVYEQYF. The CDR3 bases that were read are TGCAGCGTTGGGGCGGGACAGGTCTACGAG.

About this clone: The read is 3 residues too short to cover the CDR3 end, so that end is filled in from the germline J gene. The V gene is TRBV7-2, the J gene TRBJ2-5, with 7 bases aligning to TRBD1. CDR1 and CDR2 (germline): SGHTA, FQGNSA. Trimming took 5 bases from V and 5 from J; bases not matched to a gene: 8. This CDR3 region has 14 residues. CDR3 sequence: CASSRRGGVETQYF. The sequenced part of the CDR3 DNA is TGTGCCAGCAGCCGCCGAGGGGGCGTGGAGACC.

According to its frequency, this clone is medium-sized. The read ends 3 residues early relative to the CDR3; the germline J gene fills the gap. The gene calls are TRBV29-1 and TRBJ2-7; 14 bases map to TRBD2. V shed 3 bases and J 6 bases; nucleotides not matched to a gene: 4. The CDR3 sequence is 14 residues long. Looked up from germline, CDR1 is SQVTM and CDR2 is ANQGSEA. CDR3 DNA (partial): TGCAGCGTTGAGGGACTAGCGGGAGCAGGCGAG. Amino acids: CSVEGLAGAGE. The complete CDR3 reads CSVEGLAGAGEQYF.

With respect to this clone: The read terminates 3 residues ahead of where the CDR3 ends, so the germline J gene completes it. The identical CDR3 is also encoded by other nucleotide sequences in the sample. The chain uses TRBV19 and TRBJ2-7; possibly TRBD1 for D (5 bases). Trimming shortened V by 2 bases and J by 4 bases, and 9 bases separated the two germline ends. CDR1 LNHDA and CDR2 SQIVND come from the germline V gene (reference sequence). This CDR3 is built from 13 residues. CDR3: CASSIFRGYEQYF. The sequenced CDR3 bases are TGTGCCAGTAGTATATTTAGGGGTTACGAG.

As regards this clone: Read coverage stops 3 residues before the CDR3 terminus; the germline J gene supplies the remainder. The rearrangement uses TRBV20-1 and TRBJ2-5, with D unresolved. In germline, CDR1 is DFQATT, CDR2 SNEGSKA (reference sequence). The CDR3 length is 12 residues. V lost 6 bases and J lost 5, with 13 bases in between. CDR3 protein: CSAVLIRETQYF. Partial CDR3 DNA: TGCAGTGCAGTTCTCATTCGGGAGACC.

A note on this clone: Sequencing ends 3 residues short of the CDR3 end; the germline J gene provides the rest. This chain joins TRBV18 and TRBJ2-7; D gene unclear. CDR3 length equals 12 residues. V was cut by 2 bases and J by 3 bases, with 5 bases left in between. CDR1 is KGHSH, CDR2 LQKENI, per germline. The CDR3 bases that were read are TGTGCCAGCTCACCAGTCAACTACGAG. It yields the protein CASSPVNYE. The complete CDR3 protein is CASSPVNYEQYF.